The 14 T cell receptor beta chains presented below share a single source sample, sequenced in a study of cytomegalovirus exposure and HLA in healthy donors (dated by TCRdb to between 2016 and 2019). The method was the immunoSEQ multiplex PCR assay. The multiplex PCR relied on a mix of 60 forward primers for TCR Vbeta segments and 13 reverse primers for TCR Jbeta segments. TCRdb retrieved this table from immuneACCESS and kept in-frame rearrangements only. Not all clones are present; in checked studies, unresolved V genes account for under half, and no reason is known for the remainder. This sample comprises 160,000 or so clones, 75% to 85% of them detected only once. Roughly 4.9% of the sample goes to the ten largest clones. Sequenced: PBMCs. The receptor source for this set is a woman aged 18 to 35 in good health and CMV-seropositive.

This clone was observed once. This chain joins TRBV28 and TRBJ1-1; 9 nucleotides agree with TRBD1. The CDR3 totals 16 residues. V was pared by 5 bases and J by 0 bases, with 7 bases of the junction left unmatched. The germline gives CDR1 MDHEN, CDR2 SYDVKM. This CDR3 reads CASSPTGGALNTEAFF. Written as DNA, the CDR3 is TGTGCCAGCAGTCCTACAGGGGGCGCATTGAACACTGAAGCTTTCTTT. The whole variable domain, remainder taken from reference TRBV28 and TRBJ1-1, is DVKVTQSSRYLVKRTGEKVFLECVQDMDHENMFWYRQDPGLGLRLIYFSYDVKMKEKGDIPEGYSVSREKKERFSLILESASTNQTSMYLCASSPTGGALNTEAFFGQGTRLTVV.

This clone was counted only a few times. One junction end does not reproduce the germline sequence, and a read error may be involved. The V and J genes are TRBV7-7 and TRBJ2-5; the D is unclear. The CDR3 has 15 residues. Germline V CDR1 and CDR2: SSHAT, FNYEAQ (reference sequence). CDR3 in DNA: TGTGCTAGCAGCTTAGTCGGGTTGCGCGAAGAGACCCAGTACTTC. It is translated as CASSLVGLREETQYF. Full variable domain (remainder filled in from reference TRBV7-7 and TRBJ2-5): GAGVSQSPRYKVTKRGQDVTLRCDPISSHATLYWYQQALGQGPEFLTYFNYEAQPDKSGLPSDRFSAERPEGSISTLTIQRTEQRDSAMYRCASSLVGLREETQYFGPGTRLLVL.

The chain is built from TRBV7-9 and TRBJ2-3, with D possibly matching TRBD2 (6 bases). Germline-derived CDR1 and CDR2 are SEHNR and FQNEAQ (reference sequence). Trimming shortened V by 3 bases and J by 1 base, and 11 bases separated the two germline ends. The CDR3 sequence is 15 residues long. CDR3 nucleotides: TGTGCCAGCAGCTTTGCGGGGCCCCGCACAGATACGCAGTATTTT. Amino acid sequence: CASSFAGPRTDTQYF.

V is TRBV6-4 and J is TRBJ2-1; a possible D gene is TRBD2 (6 bases). Germline V gives CDR1 MRHNA, CDR2 SNTAGT. The length of the CDR3 is 12 residues. V gave up 10 bases and J gave up 7 bases, with 14 bases separating them. The CDR3 DNA is TGTGCCAAAGACTTTGCGGGGAATGAGCAGTTCTTC. Its translation is CAKDFAGNEQFF.

The rearrangement joins TRBV19 to TRBJ1-5; D might be TRBD1 (5 bases). CDR1 and CDR2 from the germline V gene are LNHDA and SQIVND (reference sequence). V lost 5 bases to trimming and J lost 6 bases, with 11 bases between them. The CDR3 length is 13 residues. The CDR3 reads CASSFGTGQPQHF. DNA of the CDR3: TGTGCCAGTAGTTTCGGGACTGGTCAGCCCCAGCATTTT.

The chain is built from TRBV9 and TRBJ2-2; maybe TRBD2 (5 bases). This CDR3 has 13 amino acids. The germline V gene encodes CDR1 SGDLS and CDR2 YYNGEE. The germline V and J ends were trimmed by 2 bases and 7 bases, with 9 bases remaining between them. The CDR3 DNA sequence: TGTGCCAGCAGCGTCGAAGGAGGCGGGGAGCTGTTTTTT. Amino acid sequence: CASSVEGGGELFF.

The chain uses TRBV7-2 and TRBJ2-1; a possible D gene is TRBD2 (5 bases). V was trimmed by 0 bases and J by 13 bases, leaving 16 bases between them. CDR1 and CDR2 from the germline V gene are SGHTA and FQGNSA. The CDR3 runs to 14 residues. CDR3: CASSLASARRIQFF. CDR3 coding DNA: TGTGCCAGCAGCTTAGCTTCGGCCAGGAGGATTCAGTTCTTC.

V is TRBV7-2 and J is TRBJ2-5; possible D gene TRBD1, 5 bases. Trimming removed 2 bases at V and 5 bases at J, with 15 bases between. There are 15 residues in the CDR3. Germline assignment: CDR1 SGHTA and CDR2 FQGNSA. CDR3 in amino acids: CASSLLTGHMETQYF. For the CDR3, the DNA is TGTGCCAGCAGCTTATTAACAGGTCATATGGAGACCCAGTACTTC.

The J gene is TRBJ2-2, the V gene TRBV5-1, with D unresolved. Trimming stripped 5 bases from V and 6 bases from J, with 8 bases between. CDR1 is SGHRS and CDR2 is YFSETQ in the germline V gene. The CDR3 is 12 amino acids. CDR3 loop: CASSLPPGELFF. The CDR3 coding sequence is TGCGCCAGCAGTCTCCCCCCCGGGGAGCTGTTTTTT.

This chain joins TRBV9 and TRBJ2-2, with unresolved D. CDR1 SGDLS and CDR2 YYNGEE come from the germline V gene. The CDR3 spans 14 residues. V was shortened by 3 bases and J by 0 bases, with 6 bases between the two germline ends. DNA for the CDR3: TGTGCCAGCAGCGACAGAGCGAACACCGGGGAGCTGTTTTTT. Translation gives CASSDRANTGELFF.

This chain joins TRBV6-5 and TRBJ1-1; D ambiguous. V was cut by 2 bases and J by 4 bases, with 11 bases left in between. Germline values: CDR1 MNHEY, CDR2 SVGAGI. The CDR3 has 14 residues. The CDR3 DNA reads as TGTGCCAGCAGTTACGAGGGAACGAGCACTGAAGCTTTCTTT. Translating it yields CASSYEGTSTEAFF.

The J gene is TRBJ1-6, the V gene TRBV28; 10 positions match TRBD1. This CDR3 is 15 amino acids long. Looked up from germline, CDR1 is MDHEN and CDR2 is SYDVKM. V gave up 8 bases and J gave up 6 bases; unmatched junction bases: 7. The chain's CDR3 is CASVIRTGGNSPLHF. The CDR3 bases are TGTGCCAGCGTAATCAGGACAGGGGGTAATTCACCCCTCCACTTT.

This chain links TRBV7-8 with TRBJ1-2; TRBD1 agrees at 12 bases. Germline loops: CDR1 SGHVS, CDR2 FQNEAQ. There are 16 residues in the CDR3. The trim removed 5 bases at V and 5 bases at J, leaving 9 bases unmatched. The CDR3 DNA reads as TGTGCCAGCAGCCCGAGGGGACAGGGGGCGAGATATGGCTACACCTTC. Its translation is CASSPRGQGARYGYTF.

The chain carries TRBV10-3 and TRBJ2-5; D ambiguous. V lost 2 bases, J lost 0 bases, and 10 bases lay in between. There are 15 residues in the CDR3. Germline V gene sequence: CDR1 ENHRY, CDR2 SYGVKD. The DNA of the CDR3 is TGTGCCATCAGTGAGCCAACTGAGTACCAAGAGACCCAGTACTTC. Amino acid sequence: CAISEPTEYQETQYF.